The entry that follows covers one T cell receptor beta chain sequence. The antigen remains undetermined. The data are from a study of CD8 T cells in ankylosing spondylitis. General study results and limits: The study identified a TCR beta motif of seven or eight highly homologous variants that appeared characteristic of ankylosing spondylitis blood. It was reported that disease-linked clones were significantly enriched in matched ankylosing spondylitis synovial fluid.

This CDR3 has 15 amino acids. The V gene's germline CDR1 is SGHVS and CDR2 FQNEAQ. V lost 4 bases, J lost 2 bases, and 14 bases lay in between. By quantitative 5'-RACE with molecular barcodes, the TCR beta libraries were made. TCRdb used MiXCR to reprocess the 5' RACE reads, holding one entry per CDR3 protein. Of under 200,000 distinct CDR3 sequences listed, 11% are singletons. The chain carries TRBV7-8 and TRBJ2-5; D tentatively fits TRBD1 or TRBD2 (5 bases each). This TCR was recovered from a male donor with ankylosing spondylitis or in good health (not recorded which). The sequenced material came from blood, either unsorted or a sorted T cell fraction (not recorded which). The CDR3, as DNA: TGTGCCAGCAGCTCTCCAGGGACGTCTCAAGAGACCCAGTACTTC. Its translation: CASSSPGTSQETQYF.